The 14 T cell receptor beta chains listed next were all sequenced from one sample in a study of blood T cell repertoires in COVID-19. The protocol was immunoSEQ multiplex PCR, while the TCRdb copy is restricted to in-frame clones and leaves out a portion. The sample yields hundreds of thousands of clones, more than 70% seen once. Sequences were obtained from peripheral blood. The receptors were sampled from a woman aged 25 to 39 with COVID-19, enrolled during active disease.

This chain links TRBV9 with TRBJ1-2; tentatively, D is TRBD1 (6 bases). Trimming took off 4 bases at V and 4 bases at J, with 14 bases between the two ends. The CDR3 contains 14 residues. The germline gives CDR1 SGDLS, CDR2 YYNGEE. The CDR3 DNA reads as TGTGCCAGCAGCAGAACCGGGACAAGCTATGGCTACACCTTC. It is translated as CASSRTGTSYGYTF. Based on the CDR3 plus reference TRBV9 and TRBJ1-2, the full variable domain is DSGVTQTPKHLITATGQRVTLRCSPRSGDLSVYWYQQSLDQGLQFLIQYYNGEERAKGNILERFSAQQFPDLHSELNLSSLELGDSALYFCASSRTGTSYGYTFGSGTRLTVV.

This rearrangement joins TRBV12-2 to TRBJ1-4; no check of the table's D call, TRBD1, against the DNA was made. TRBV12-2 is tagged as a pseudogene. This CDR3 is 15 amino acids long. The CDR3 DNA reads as TGTGCAAGTCGCCCCTGGGACAGCTCTAATGAAAAACTGTTTTTT. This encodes CASRPWDSSNEKLFF.

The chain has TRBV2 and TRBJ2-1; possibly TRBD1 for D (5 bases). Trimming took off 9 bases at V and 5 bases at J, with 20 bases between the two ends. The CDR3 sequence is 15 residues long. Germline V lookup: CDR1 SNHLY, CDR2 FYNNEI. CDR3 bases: TGTGCCAGTAGAGTTGGGGCCGCTCCGGACAATGAGCAGTTCTTC. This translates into CASRVGAAPDNEQFF.

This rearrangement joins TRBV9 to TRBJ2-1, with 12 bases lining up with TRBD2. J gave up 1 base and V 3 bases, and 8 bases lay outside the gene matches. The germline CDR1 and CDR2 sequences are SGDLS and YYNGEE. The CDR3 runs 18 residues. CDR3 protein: CASSARGLAGLSYNEQFF. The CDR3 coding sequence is TGTGCCAGCAGCGCCCGGGGACTAGCGGGCCTTTCCTACAATGAGCAGTTCTTC.

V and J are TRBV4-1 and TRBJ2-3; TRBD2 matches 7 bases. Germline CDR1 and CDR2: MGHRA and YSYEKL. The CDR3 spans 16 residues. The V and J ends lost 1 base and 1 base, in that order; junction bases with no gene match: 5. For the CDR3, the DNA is TGCGCCAGCAGCCAAGGTGCGGGGGTCCGCACAGATACGCAGTATTTT. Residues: CASSQGAGVRTDTQYF.

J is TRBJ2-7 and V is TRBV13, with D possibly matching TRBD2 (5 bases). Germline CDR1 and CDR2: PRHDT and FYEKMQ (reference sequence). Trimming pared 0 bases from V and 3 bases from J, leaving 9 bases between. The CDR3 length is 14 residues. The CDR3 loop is CASSLGPSIYEQYF. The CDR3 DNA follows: TGTGCCAGCAGCTTAGGCCCTAGCATCTACGAGCAGTACTTC.

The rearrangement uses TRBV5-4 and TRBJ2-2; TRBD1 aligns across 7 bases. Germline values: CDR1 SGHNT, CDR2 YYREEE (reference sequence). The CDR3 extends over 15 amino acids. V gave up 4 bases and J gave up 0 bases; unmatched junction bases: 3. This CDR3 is CASSRDSSNTGELFF. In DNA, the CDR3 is TGTGCCAGCAGCCGGGACAGTTCGAACACCGGGGAGCTGTTTTTT.

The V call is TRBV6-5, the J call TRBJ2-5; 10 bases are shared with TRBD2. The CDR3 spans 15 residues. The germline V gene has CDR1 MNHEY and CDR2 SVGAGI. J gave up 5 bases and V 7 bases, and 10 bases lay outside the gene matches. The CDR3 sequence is CASMGPSGSRETQYF. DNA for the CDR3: TGTGCCAGCATGGGGCCTAGCGGGAGTAGGGAGACCCAGTACTTC.

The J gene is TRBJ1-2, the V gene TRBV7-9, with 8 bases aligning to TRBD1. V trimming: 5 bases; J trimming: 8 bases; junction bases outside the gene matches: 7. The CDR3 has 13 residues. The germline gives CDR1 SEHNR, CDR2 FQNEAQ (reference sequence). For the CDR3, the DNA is TGTGCCAGCAGCCCTTACAGGGGGGAAGGCTACACCTTC. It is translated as CASSPYRGEGYTF.

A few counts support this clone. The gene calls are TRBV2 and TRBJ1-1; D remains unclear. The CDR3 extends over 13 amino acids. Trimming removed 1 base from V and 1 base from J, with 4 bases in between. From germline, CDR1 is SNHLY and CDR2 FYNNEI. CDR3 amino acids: CASSEDRNTEAFF. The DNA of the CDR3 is TGTGCCAGCAGTGAAGACAGGAACACTGAAGCTTTCTTT.

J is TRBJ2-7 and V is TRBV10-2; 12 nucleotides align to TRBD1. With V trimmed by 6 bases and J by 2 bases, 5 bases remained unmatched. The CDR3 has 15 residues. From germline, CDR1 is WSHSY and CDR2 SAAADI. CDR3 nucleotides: TGCGCCAGCAGACCGGGACAGGGGGCAACCTACGAGCAGTACGTC. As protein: CASRPGQGATYEQYV.

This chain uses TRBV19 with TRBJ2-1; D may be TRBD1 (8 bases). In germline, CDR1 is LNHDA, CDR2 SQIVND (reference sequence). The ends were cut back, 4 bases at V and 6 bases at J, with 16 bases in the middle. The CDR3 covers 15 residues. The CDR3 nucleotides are TGTGCCAGTAGTAACGGACAGGGCGGGGGCAATGAGCAGTTCTTC. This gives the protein CASSNGQGGGNEQFF.

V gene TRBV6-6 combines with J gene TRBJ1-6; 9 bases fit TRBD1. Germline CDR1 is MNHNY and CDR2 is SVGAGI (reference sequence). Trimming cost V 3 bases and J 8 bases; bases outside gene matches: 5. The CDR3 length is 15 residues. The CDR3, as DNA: TGTGCCAGCAGTTATTCGGGACAGGGCGATTCACCCCTCCACTTT. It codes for CASSYSGQGDSPLHF.

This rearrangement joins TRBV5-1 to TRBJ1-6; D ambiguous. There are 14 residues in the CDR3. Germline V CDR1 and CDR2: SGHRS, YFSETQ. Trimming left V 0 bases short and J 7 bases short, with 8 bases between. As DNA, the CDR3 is TGCGCCAGCAGCTTGGCCGTTAGCAATTCACCCCTCCACTTT. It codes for CASSLAVSNSPLHF.